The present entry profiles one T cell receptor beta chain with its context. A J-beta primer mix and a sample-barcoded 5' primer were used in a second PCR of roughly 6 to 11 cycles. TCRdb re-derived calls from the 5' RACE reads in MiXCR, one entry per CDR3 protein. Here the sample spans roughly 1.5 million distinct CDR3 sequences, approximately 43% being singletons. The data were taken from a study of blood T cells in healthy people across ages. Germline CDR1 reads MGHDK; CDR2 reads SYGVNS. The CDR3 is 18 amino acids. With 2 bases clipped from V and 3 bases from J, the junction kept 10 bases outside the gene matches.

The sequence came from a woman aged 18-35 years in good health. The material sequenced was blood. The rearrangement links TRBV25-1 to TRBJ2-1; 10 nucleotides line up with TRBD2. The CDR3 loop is CASSEQQGRTSGYNEQFF. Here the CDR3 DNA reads TGTGCCAGCAGTGAACAACAAGGTCGGACTAGCGGCTACAATGAGCAGTTCTTC.